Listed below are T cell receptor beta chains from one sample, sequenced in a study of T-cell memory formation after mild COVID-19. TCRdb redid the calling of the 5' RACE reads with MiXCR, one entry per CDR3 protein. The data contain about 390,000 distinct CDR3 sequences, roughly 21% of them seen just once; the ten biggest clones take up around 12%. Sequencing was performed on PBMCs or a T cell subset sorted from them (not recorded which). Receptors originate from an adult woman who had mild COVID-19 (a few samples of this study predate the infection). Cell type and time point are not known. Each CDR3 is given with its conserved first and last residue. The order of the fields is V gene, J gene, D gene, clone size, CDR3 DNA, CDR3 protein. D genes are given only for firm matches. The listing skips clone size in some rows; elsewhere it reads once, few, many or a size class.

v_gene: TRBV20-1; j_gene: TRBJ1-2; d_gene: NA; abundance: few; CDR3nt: TGCAGTGCCCGCCCCTCCACACTTCCTGGCTACACCTTC; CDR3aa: CSARPSTLPGYTF
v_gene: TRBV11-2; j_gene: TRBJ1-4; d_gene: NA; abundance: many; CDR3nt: TGTGCCAGCAGCTTAGCCGGCGCAACGGGGAAACTGTTTTTT; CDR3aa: CASSLAGATGKLFF
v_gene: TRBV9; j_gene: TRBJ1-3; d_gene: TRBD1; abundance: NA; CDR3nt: TGTGCCAGCAGCCCCTGGGACAGTGGAAACACCATATATTTT; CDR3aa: CASSPWDSGNTIYF
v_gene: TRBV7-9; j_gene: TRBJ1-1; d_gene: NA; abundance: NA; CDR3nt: TGTGCCAGCAGCCCTCGCGGGGGAGAGGGCACTGAAGCTTTCTTT; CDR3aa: CASSPRGGEGTEAFF
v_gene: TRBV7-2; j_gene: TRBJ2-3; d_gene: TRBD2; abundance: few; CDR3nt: TGTGCCAGCAGCCCCGGAGGTAGCGGGAATCTTAGGGATACGCAGTATTTT; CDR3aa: CASSPGGSGNLRDTQYF
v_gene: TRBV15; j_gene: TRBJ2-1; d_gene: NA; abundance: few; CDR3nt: TGTGCCACCAGCGACCTAGGAGCTGGGTTCTTC; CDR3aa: CATSDLGAGFF
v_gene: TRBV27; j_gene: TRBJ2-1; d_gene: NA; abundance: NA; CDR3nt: TGTGCCAGCAGTTGGGGGACCGACAATGAGCAGTTCTTC; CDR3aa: CASSWGTDNEQFF
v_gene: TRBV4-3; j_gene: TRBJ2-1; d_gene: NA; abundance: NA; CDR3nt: TGCGCCAGCAGCCAAGATTTTTCTAGGACTTTTGGGCGGGGCAATGAGCAGTTCTTC; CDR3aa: CASSQDFSRTFGRGNEQFF
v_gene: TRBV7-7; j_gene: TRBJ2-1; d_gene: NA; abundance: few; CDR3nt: TGTGCTAGCAGCTTAGTCGACATTTCAAAGCAGTTCTTC; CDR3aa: CASSLVDISKQFF
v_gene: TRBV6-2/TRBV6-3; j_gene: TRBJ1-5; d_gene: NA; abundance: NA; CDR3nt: TGTGCCAGCAGGCAGGCGGGGGTTTCGAGCAATCAGCCCCAGCATTTT; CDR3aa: CASRQAGVSSNQPQHF
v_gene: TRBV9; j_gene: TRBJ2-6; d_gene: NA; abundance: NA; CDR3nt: TGTGCCAGCAGCGACAGGGACTCTGGGGCCAACGTCCTGACTTTC; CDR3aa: CASSDRDSGANVLTF
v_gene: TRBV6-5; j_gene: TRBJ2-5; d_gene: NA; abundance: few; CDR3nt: TGTGCCAGCAGTTACTCTGAGGGGAGCCGGGAGACCCAGTACTTC; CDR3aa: CASSYSEGSRETQYF
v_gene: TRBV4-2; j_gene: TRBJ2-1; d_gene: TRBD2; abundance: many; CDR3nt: TGTGCCAGCAGCCCAGCGGGAGGGCCTAACAATGAGCAGTTCTTC; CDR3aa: CASSPAGGPNNEQFF
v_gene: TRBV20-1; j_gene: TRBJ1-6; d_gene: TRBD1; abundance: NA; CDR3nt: TGCAGTGCTAGGGGCGGGACAGAGAATTCACCCCTCCACTTT; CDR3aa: CSARGGTENSPLHF
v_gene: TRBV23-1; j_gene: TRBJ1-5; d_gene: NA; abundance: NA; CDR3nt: TGCGCCAGCGGGTCGTCAGGGGATTGCAATCAGCCCCAGCATTTT; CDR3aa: CASGSSGDCNQPQHF
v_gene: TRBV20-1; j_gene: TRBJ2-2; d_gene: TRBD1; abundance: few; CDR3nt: TGCAGTGCTAGAGATCCCCTGAGACAGGGTCCCGGGGAGCTGTTTTTT; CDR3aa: CSARDPLRQGPGELFF
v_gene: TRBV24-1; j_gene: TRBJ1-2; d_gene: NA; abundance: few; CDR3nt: TGTGCCACGAGGCCGGGACACGGGACGTATGGCTACACCTTC; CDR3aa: CATRPGHGTYGYTF
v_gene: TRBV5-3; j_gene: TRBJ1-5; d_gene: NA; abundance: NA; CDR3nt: TGTGCCAGAATGATCCACCTTGGAAGCAATCAGCCCCAGCATTTT; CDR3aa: CARMIHLGSNQPQHF
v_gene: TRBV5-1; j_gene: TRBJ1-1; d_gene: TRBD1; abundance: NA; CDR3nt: TGCGCCAGCAGCTTGGGCCACCGCGCAGGGGGTGGCAACACTGAAGCTTTCTTT; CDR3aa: CASSLGHRAGGGNTEAFF
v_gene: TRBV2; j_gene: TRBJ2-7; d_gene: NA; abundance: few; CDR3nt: TGTGCCAGCAGTGAAGACTCCCGGACTTACGAGCAGTACTTC; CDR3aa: CASSEDSRTYEQYF
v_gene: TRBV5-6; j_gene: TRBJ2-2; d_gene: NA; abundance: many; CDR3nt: TGTGCCAGCAGCTTTTGGGGATCCGGGGAGCTGTTTTTT; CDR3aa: CASSFWGSGELFF
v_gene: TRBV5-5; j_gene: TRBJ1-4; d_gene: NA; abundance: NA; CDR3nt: TGTGCCAGCAGCTTGACAGGGTTGGGAATGCCATCAACTAATGAAAAACTGTTTTTT; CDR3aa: CASSLTGLGMPSTNEKLFF
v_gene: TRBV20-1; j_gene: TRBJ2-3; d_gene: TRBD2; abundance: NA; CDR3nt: TGCAGTGCTAGAGACGGCGGGAGGGCCTGGGATACGCAGTATTTT; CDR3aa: CSARDGGRAWDTQYF
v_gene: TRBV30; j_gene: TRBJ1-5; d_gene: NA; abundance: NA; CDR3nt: TGTGCCTGGGCGGTTCGTAGCAATCAGCCCCAGCATTTT; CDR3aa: CAWAVRSNQPQHF
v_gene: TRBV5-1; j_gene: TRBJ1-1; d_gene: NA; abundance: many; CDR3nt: TGCGCCAGCAGCTTGGCTGCACCGAACACTGAAGCTTTCTTT; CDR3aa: CASSLAAPNTEAFF
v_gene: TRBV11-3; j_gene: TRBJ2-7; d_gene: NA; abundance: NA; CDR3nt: TGTGCCAGCAGCATGAGCTCCTACGAGCAGTACTTC; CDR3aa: CASSMSSYEQYF
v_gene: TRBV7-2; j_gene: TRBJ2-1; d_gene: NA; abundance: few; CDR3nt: TGTGCCAGCAGCCCGGACAGGCGGGGTGAGCAGTTCTTC; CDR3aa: CASSPDRRGEQFF
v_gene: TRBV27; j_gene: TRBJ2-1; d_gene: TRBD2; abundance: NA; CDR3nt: TGTGCCAGCAGTCCACATACTAGCGGGGGAGGTTCTAATGAGCAGTTCTTC; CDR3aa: CASSPHTSGGGSNEQFF
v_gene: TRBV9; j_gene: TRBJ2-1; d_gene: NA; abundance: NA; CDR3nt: TGTGCCAGCAGCGTAGGGGAGGACAGCAATGAGCAGTTCTTC; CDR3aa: CASSVGEDSNEQFF
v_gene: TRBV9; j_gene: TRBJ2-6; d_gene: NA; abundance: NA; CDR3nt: TGTGCCAGCAGCGCCGGGAGCTCTGGGGCCAACGTCCTGACTTTC; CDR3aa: CASSAGSSGANVLTF
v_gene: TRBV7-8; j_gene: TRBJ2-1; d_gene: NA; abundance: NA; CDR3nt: TGTGCCAGCAGCTCAGGACAGGAGCAGTTCTTC; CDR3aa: CASSSGQEQFF
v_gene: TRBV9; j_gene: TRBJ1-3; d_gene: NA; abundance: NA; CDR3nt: TGTGCCAGCAGCGCCGACGGTAACTCTGGAAACACCATATATTTT; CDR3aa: CASSADGNSGNTIYF
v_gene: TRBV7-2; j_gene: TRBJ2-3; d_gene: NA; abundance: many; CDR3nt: TGTGCCAGCAGCTTAGGGCTCTACACAGATACGCAGTATTTT; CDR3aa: CASSLGLYTDTQYF
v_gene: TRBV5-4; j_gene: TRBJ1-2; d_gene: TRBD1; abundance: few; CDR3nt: TGTGCCAGCAGCATGGGACAGGGGGTGGGTCCGAACTATGGCTACACCTTC; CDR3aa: CASSMGQGVGPNYGYTF
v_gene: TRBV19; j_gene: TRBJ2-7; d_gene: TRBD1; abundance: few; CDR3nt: TGTGCCAGTAGTATACAAGGACAGGGCTACGAGCAGTACTTC; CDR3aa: CASSIQGQGYEQYF
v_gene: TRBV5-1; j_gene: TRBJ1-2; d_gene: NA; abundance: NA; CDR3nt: TGCGCCAGCAGCTTGGATCCTGGGCGCTATGGCTACACATTC; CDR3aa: CASSLDPGRYGYTF
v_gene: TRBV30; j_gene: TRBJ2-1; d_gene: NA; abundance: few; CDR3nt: TGTGCCTGGAGTACCGCAGCGAAGTCCTACAATGAGCAGTTCTTC; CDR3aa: CAWSTAAKSYNEQFF
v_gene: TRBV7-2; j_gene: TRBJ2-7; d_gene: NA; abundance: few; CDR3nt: TGTGCCAGCAGCTCAGGGGGGGTTTTTTACGAGCAGTACTTC; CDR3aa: CASSSGGVFYEQYF
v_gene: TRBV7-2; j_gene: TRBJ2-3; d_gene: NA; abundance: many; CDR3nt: TGTGCCAGCAGCTGGCGCACAGATACGCAGTATTTT; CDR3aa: CASSWRTDTQYF
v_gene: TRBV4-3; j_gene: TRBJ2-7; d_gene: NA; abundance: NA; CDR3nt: TGCGCCAGCAGCCAAGGGGGAACAGCGAGCTACGAGCAGTACTTC; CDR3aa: CASSQGGTASYEQYF
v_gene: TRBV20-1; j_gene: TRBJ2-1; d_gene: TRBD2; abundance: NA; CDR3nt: TGCAGTGCACAGACGGGAGGCGGGAAGTTCTTC; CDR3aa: CSAQTGGGKFF
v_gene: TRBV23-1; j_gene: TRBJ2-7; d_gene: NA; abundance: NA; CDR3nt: TGCGCCAGCAGTCAATCCGGGAGCGCAACTCTTTTTTACGAGCAGTACTTC; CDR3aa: CASSQSGSATLFYEQYF
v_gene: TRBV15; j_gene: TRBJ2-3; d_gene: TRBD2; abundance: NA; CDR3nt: TGTGCCACCTCCTGGCGGGGGGCGGAAGATACGCAGTATTTT; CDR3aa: CATSWRGAEDTQYF
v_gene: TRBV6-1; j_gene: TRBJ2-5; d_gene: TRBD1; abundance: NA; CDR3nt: TGTGCCAGCAGTTCCTACCGACAGGGAGCAGAGACCCAGTACTTC; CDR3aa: CASSSYRQGAETQYF
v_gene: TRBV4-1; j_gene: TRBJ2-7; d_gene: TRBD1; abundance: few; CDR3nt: TGCGCCAGCAGCCGGATAGGGACAGGCGACGAGCAGTACTTC; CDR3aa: CASSRIGTGDEQYF
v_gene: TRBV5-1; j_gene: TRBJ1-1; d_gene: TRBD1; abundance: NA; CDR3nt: TGCGCCAGCAGCATGACAGGGGGCCGTACTGAAGCTTTCTTT; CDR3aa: CASSMTGGRTEAFF
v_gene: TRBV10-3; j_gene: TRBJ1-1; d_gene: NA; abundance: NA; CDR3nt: TGTGCCATCGAGGGGGATACGGACACTGAAGCTTTCTTT; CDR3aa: CAIEGDTDTEAFF
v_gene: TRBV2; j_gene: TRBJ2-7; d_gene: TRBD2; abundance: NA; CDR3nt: TGTGCCAGCCAAAGACTAGCGGGATACTACGAGCAGTACTTC; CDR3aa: CASQRLAGYYEQYF
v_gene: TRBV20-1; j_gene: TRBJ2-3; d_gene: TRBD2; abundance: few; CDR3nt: TGCAGTGCCCCGGGACTAGCGGGGTCTGAGACAGATACGCAGTATTTT; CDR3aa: CSAPGLAGSETDTQYF